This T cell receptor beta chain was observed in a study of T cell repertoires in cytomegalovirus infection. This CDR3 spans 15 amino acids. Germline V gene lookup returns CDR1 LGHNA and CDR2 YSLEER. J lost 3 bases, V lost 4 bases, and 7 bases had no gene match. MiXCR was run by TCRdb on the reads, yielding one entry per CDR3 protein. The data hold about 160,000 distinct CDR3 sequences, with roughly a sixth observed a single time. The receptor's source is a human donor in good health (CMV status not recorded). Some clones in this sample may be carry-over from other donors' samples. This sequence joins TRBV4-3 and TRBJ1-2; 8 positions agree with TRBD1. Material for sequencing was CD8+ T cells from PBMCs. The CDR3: CASSPRTGSDYGYTF. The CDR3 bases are TGCGCCAGCAGCCCCCGGACAGGGAGTGACTATGGCTACACCTTC.